This is a list of T cell receptor beta chains from one sample in a study of blood T cell repertoires in COVID-19. Libraries were prepared by immunoSEQ multiplex PCR; TCRdb keeps only in-frame clonotypes and omits some of them. The sample carries just over 250,000 clones, around 90% recorded once. Specimen: peripheral blood. Every receptor here comes from a man between 60 and 75 years old who had recovered from COVID-19. Each CDR3 is given with its conserved first and last residue.

j_call,v_call,cdr3_aa
TRBJ2-3,TRBV5-4,CASSLGLAGLDTQYF
TRBJ2-7,TRBV30,CAWRETASYEQYF
TRBJ2-5,TRBV9,CASSTRAGNQETQYF
TRBJ2-7,TRBV10-3,CAIGATAYEQYF
TRBJ2-7,TRBV7-3,CASSTEGQGLTYEQYF
TRBJ1-5,TRBV7-2,CASSKNSINQPQHF
TRBJ1-1,TRBV6-5,CASRSPGQGTEAFF
TRBJ1-3,TRBV6-5,CASSYGTGLGGNTIYF
TRBJ2-5,TRBV7-2,CASSSHSQGYRQETQYF
TRBJ2-7,TRBV6-4,CASRPTGGSGPMGRYEQYF
TRBJ1-2,TRBV7-9,CASLGAEVLGYTF
TRBJ2-1,TRBV6-5,CASSSAFVVNEQFF
TRBJ1-6,TRBV4-2,CASSQGREAPLHF
TRBJ2-7,TRBV29-1,CSATGQGELRKYEQYF
TRBJ1-1,TRBV2,CASSFGTGGAPWTEAFF
TRBJ1-6,TRBV7-9,CASSAFPQRGQGATPLHF
TRBJ1-6,TRBV21-1,CASSKRIRTTGGNSPLHF
TRBJ2-5,TRBV7-2,CASSLELASGGGETQYF
TRBJ2-1,TRBV7-2,CASSLSWSGGRNEQFF
TRBJ1-1,TRBV5-8,CASSLRVGVAFF
TRBJ2-2,TRBV24-1,CATSDVRQGGRTGELFF
TRBJ2-3,TRBV10-1,CASSDGGVTDTQYF
TRBJ2-7,TRBV29-1,CSVGPSGEQYF
TRBJ1-3,TRBV5-1,CASSPSTKSGNTIYF
TRBJ1-1,TRBV7-2,CASSLFRGYMNTEAFF
TRBJ2-2,TRBV6-5,CASTGLLNTGELFF
TRBJ2-1,TRBV5-1,CASSLAFEQFF
TRBJ1-2,TRBV27,CASKRTGATSNYGYTF
TRBJ1-5,TRBV19,CASSIGDRVSQPQHF
TRBJ2-3,TRBV5-4,CASSFRGRTDTQYF
TRBJ2-7,TRBV14,CASSLSTGASYEQYF
TRBJ2-5,TRBV19,CASSPPSIQGTQYF
TRBJ1-1,TRBV29-1,CSVVVQGVTEAFF
TRBJ2-1,TRBV18,CASSYRENEQFF
TRBJ1-1,TRBV12-2,CASRPRQGEAFF
TRBJ2-7,TRBV18,CASSPTTGTRNEQYF
TRBJ2-2,TRBV9,CASSVRRERGSTGELFF
TRBJ2-3,TRBV6-5,CASSWRQGVSDTQYF
TRBJ2-1,TRBV14,CASSQGGYSGVNEQFF
TRBJ2-5,TRBV5-6,CASSSRLAGGPYQETQYF
TRBJ2-6,TRBV19,CASSAAKRSGANVLTF
TRBJ1-2,TRBV7-2,CASSLRTGGADGYTF
TRBJ2-7,TRBV5-6,CASSLAGQGAVYEQYF
TRBJ1-1,TRBV20-1,CSAERGQGAFF
TRBJ2-3,TRBV9,CASGGAGVTDTQYF
TRBJ2-1,TRBV20-1,CSASMPSGGRYEQFF
TRBJ2-1,TRBV5-5,CASSLAEGAIGSYNEQFF
TRBJ2-7,TRBV19,CASKNGGSYEQYF
TRBJ1-1,TRBV11-3,CASSFPGTTEAFF